A selection of T cell receptor beta chains follows, all from one sample in a study of response to subunit inactivated influenza vaccine. TCRdb re-derived calls from the RT-PCR reads in MiXCR, one entry per CDR3 protein. The table lists under 800,000 distinct CDR3 sequences, approximately 15% of them singletons. This specimen consisted of PBMCs from blood, obtained 14 days before vaccination. The origin of the receptors is a man aged 45 to 65 who received an inactivated influenza vaccine. Both conserved end residues are part of each CDR3. Each record gives: J gene, clone size, V gene, D gene, CDR3 length, CDR3 DNA, CDR3 protein. The D gene is left open where the match is weak. A row's size may be missing; if present it is once, few, many or a size class.

J: TRBJ1-4; size: NA; V: TRBV6-2/TRBV6-3; D: NA; length: 15; DNA: TGTGCCAGCAGTTACTCGTCCAGGGCGAATGAAAAACTGTTTTTT; CDR3: CASSYSSRANEKLFF
J: TRBJ1-2; size: NA; V: TRBV29-1; D: TRBD1; length: 12; DNA: TGCAGCGTGGCTGGACAGGCCTATGGCTACACCTTC; CDR3: CSVAGQAYGYTF
J: TRBJ2-3; size: few; V: TRBV18; D: NA; length: 15; DNA: TGTGCCAGCTCACCACGGGGAAAACTATCGGATACGCAGTATTTT; CDR3: CASSPRGKLSDTQYF
J: TRBJ2-2; size: NA; V: TRBV27; D: TRBD1; length: 18; DNA: TGTGCCAGCAGTATCTCGAAAGGGGCAGGGGGATACACCGGGGAGCTGTTTTTT; CDR3: CASSISKGAGGYTGELFF
J: TRBJ2-5; size: few; V: TRBV12-3/TRBV12-4; D: NA; length: 15; DNA: TGTGCCAGCAGTTTCGGCCAGCGGACTCAAGAGACCCAGTACTTC; CDR3: CASSFGQRTQETQYF
J: TRBJ2-7; size: NA; V: TRBV30; D: NA; length: 12; DNA: TGTGCCTGGAGTGTACTCAGGGCCGAGCAGTACTTC; CDR3: CAWSVLRAEQYF
J: TRBJ2-7; size: NA; V: TRBV6-1; D: NA; length: 16; DNA: TGTGCCAGCAGTGCTTTTTTGGGGCAGGGTGGAGTCGAGCAGTACTTC; CDR3: CASSAFLGQGGVEQYF
J: TRBJ2-7; size: few; V: TRBV24-1; D: TRBD1; length: 16; DNA: TGTGCCACCAGTGATTATGGGACAGACAGCTCCTACGAGCAGTACTTC; CDR3: CATSDYGTDSSYEQYF
J: TRBJ2-7; size: few; V: TRBV30; D: NA; length: 14; DNA: TGTGCCTGGAGTGTCTCCGGGGGCCTCTACGAGCAGTACTTC; CDR3: CAWSVSGGLYEQYF
J: TRBJ2-7; size: few; V: TRBV7-2; D: NA; length: 15; DNA: TGTGCCAGCAGCCTCGGGGGAGACGGTTTCTACGAGCAGTACTTC; CDR3: CASSLGGDGFYEQYF
J: TRBJ2-2; size: NA; V: TRBV7-9; D: NA; length: 12; DNA: TGTGCCTGCCTTCGGGGCACAGGGGAGCTGTTTTTT; CDR3: CACLRGTGELFF
J: TRBJ2-5; size: NA; V: TRBV20-1; D: NA; length: 13; DNA: TGCAGTGCTAGTCGCGTGGACAGCGGGACCCAGTACTTC; CDR3: CSASRVDSGTQYF
J: TRBJ1-2; size: NA; V: TRBV30; D: TRBD1; length: 12; DNA: TGTGCCTCCTACAGGGGCCGGGGGGGCTACACCTTC; CDR3: CASYRGRGGYTF
J: TRBJ2-7; size: NA; V: TRBV5-6; D: NA; length: 13; DNA: TGTGCCAGCAGCTTACAGGGAAAGGCCGAGCAGTACTTC; CDR3: CASSLQGKAEQYF
J: TRBJ2-3; size: many; V: TRBV5-1; D: NA; length: 15; DNA: TGCGCCAGCAGATTCCTTACGGGAGCAATGGATACGCAGTATTTT; CDR3: CASRFLTGAMDTQYF
J: TRBJ2-7; size: NA; V: TRBV15; D: NA; length: 15; DNA: TGTGCCACCAGCAGAGATTATGGGACCCACTCCGAGCAGTACTTC; CDR3: CATSRDYGTHSEQYF
J: TRBJ2-1; size: NA; V: TRBV14; D: NA; length: 18; DNA: TGTGCCAGCAGCCAAGTAGGAGGGGGCGGGAGCTCCTACAATGAGCAGTTCTTC; CDR3: CASSQVGGGGSSYNEQFF